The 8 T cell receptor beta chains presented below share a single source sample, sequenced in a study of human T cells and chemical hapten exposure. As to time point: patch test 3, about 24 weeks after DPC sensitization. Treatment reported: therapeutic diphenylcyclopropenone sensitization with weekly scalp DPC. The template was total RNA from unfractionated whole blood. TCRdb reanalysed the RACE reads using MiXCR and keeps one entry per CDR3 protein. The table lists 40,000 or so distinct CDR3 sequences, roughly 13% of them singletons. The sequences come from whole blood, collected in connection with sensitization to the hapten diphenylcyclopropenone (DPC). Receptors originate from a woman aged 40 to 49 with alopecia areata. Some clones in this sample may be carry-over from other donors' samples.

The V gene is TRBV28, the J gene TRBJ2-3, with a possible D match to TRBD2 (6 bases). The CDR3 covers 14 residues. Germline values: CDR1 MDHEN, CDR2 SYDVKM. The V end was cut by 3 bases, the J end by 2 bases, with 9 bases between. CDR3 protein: CASSFGGVTDTQYF. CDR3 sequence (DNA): TGTGCCAGCAGTTTCGGCGGGGTCACAGATACGCAGTATTTT.

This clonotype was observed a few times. The CDR3 region is CASSSGLAGHYEQFF. Written as DNA, the CDR3 is TGTGCCAGCAGCTCTGGACTAGCAGGCCACTATGAGCAGTTCTTC. This chain connects TRBV11-3 to TRBJ2-1; 8 bases map to TRBD2. CDR1 and CDR2 from the germline V gene are SGHNT and YENEEA. The length of the CDR3 is 15 residues. Trimming at V came to 4 bases and at J to 8 bases, leaving 10 bases not matched to a gene. Drawing the rest from reference TRBV11-3 and TRBJ2-1, the complete variable domain is EAGVVQSPRYKIIEKKQPVAFWCNPISGHNTLYWYLQNLGQGPELLIRYENEEAVDDSQLPKDRFSAERLKGVDSTLKIQPAELGDSAVYLCASSSGLAGHYEQFFGPGTRLTVL.

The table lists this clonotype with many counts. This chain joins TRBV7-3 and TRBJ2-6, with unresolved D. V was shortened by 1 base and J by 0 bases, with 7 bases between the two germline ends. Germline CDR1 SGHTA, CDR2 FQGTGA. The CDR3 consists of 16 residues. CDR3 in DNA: TGTGCCAGCAGCTTAAATCAGGCCTCTGGGGCCAACGTCCTGACTTTC. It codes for CASSLNQASGANVLTF.

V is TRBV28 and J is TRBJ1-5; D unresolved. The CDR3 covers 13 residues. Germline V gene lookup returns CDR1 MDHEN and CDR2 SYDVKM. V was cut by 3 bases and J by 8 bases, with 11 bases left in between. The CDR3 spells CASSLGPSKPQHF. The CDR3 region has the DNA TGTGCCAGCAGTTTGGGTCCTTCTAAGCCCCAGCATTTT.

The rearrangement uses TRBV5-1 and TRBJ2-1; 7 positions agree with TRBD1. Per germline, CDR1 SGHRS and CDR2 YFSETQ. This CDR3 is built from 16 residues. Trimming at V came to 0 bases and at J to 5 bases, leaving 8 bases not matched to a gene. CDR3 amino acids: CASSLASQGWHNEQFF. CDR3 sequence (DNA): TGCGCCAGCAGCTTGGCATCACAGGGGTGGCACAATGAGCAGTTCTTC.

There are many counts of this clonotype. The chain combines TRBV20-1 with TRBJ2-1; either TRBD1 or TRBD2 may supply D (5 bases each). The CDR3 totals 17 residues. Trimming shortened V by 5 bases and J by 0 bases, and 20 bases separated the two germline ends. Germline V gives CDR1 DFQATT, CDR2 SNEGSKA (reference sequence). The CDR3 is CSALPAGASSSYNEQFF. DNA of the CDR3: TGCAGTGCTTTACCCGCCGGGGCCTCAAGCTCCTACAATGAGCAGTTCTTC.

CDR3 protein: CASSPGSSRAYEQYF. CDR3 bases: TGTGCCAGCAGCCCTGGGTCGAGTAGGGCCTACGAGCAGTACTTC. The rearrangement joins TRBV5-5 to TRBJ2-7; D call uncertain. The V and J ends lost 4 bases and 2 bases respectively, with 16 bases between them. Looked up from germline, CDR1 is SGHKS and CDR2 is YYEKEE (reference sequence). The CDR3 extends over 15 amino acids.

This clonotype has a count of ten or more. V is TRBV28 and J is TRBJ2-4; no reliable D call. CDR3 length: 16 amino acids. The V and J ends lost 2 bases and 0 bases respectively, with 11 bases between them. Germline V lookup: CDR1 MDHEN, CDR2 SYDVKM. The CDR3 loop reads CASSLTKFLAKNIQYF. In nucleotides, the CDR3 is TGTGCCAGCAGTTTAACGAAGTTCCTAGCCAAAAACATTCAGTACTTC.